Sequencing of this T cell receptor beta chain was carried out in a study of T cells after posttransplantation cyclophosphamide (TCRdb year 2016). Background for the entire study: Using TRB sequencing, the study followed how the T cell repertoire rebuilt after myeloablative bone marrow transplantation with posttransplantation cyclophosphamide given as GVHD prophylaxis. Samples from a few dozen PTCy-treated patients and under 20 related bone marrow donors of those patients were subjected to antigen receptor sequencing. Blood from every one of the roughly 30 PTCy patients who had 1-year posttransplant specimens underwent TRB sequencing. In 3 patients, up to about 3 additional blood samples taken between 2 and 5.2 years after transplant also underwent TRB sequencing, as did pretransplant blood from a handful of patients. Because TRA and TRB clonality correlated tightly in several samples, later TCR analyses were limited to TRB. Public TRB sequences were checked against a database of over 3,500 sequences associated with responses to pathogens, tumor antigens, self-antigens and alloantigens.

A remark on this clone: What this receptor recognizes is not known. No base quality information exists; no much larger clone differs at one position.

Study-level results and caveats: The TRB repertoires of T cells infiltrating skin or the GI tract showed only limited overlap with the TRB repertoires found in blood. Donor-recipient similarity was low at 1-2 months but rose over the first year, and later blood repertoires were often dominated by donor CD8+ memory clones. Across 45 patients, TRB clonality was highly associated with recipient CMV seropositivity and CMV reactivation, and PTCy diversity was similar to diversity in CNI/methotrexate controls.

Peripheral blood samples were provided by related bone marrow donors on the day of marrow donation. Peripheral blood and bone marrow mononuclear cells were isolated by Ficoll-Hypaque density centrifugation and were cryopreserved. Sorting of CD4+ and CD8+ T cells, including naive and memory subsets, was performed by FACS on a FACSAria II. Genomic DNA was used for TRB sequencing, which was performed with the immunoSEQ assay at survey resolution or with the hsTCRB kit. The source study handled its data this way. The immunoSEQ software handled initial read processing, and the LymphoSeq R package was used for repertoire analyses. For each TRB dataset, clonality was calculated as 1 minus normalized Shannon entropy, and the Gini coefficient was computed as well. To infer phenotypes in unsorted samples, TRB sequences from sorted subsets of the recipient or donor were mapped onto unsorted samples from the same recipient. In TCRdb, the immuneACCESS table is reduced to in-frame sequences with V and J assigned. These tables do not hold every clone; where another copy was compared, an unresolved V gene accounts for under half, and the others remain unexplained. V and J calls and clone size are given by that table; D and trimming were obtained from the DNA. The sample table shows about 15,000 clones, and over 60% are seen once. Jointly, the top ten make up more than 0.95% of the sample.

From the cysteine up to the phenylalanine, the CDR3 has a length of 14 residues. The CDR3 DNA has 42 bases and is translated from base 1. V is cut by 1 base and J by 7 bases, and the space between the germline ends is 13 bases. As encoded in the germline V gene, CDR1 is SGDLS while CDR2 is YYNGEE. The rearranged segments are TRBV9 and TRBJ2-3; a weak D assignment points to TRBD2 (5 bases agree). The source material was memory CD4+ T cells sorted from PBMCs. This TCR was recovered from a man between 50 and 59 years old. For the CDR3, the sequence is CASSVLATGNTQYF. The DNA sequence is TGTGCCAGCAGCGTACTAGCCACCGGGAATACGCAGTATTTT.